Below are 2 T cell receptor beta chains sequenced from a single sample in a study of siplizumab effects on memory and regulatory T cells. Sequencing used immunoSEQ multiplex PCR; TCRdb keeps in-frame clones, though not all of them. The sample carries 120,000 or so clones, more than 90% recorded once. Material: CD4+ T cells sorted from blood. These TCRs come from a human donor in good health.

The chain couples TRBV4-1 to TRBJ2-1, with D possibly being TRBD1 (6 bases). Trimming left V 1 base short and J 4 bases short, with 17 bases between. The CDR3 loop spans 17 amino acids. Germline loops: CDR1 MGHRA, CDR2 YSYEKL. The CDR3 region is CASSQGIQGRVYNEQFF. The CDR3 DNA is TGCGCCAGCAGCCAAGGCATACAGGGACGGGTTTACAATGAGCAGTTCTTC.

V gene TRBV7-7 combines with J gene TRBJ2-7; D might be TRBD2 (6 bases). Trimming cost V 4 bases and J 5 bases, with 12 bases left between them. CDR3 length: 13 amino acids. In germline, CDR1 is SSHAT, CDR2 FNYEAQ (reference sequence). CDR3 loop: CASSSGGRNEQYF. As DNA, the CDR3 is TGTGCCAGCAGCTCTGGGGGGAGAAACGAGCAGTACTTC. The complete variable domain, with remaining parts taken from reference TRBV7-7 and TRBJ2-7, reads GAGVSQSPRYKVTKRGQDVTLRCDPISSHATLYWYQQALGQGPEFLTYFNYEAQPDKSGLPSDRFSAERPEGSISTLTIQRTEQRDSAMYRCASSSGGRNEQYFGPGTRLTVT.